Below, 26 T cell receptor beta chains from the same sample are listed, as sequenced in a study of T cell repertoires in ileal Crohn's disease. Profiled with immunoSEQ multiplex PCR; TCRdb holds only in-frame clones, not every one. The sample includes 2,000 to 2,500 clones, approximately 90% of them seen just once. Sequenced material: ileal tissue. These receptors originate from an adult with Crohn's disease.

The J gene is TRBJ2-6, the V gene TRBV4-1; the match to TRBD1 covers 8 bases. The length of the CDR3 is 19 residues. Looked up from germline, CDR1 is MGHRA and CDR2 is YSYEKL. Trimming removed 0 bases from V and 0 bases from J; junction bases left unmatched: 7. The CDR3 loop is CASSQEPGGTSSGANVLTF. CDR3 nucleotide sequence: TGCGCCAGCAGCCAAGAACCAGGGGGCACCTCCTCTGGGGCCAACGTCCTGACTTTC.

The chain carries TRBV28 and TRBJ2-6; TRBD1 matches 7 bases. The CDR3 is 16 amino acids. Germline V gene lookup returns CDR1 MDHEN and CDR2 SYDVKM. V was pared by 4 bases and J by 0 bases, with 3 bases of the junction left unmatched. CDR3 residues: CASSSAGGSGANVLTF. The CDR3 DNA reads as TGTGCCAGCAGTTCTGCAGGGGGCTCTGGGGCCAACGTCCTGACTTTC.

The V gene is TRBV10-3, the J gene TRBJ1-4; D is unclear. This CDR3 spans 13 amino acids. Germline V gene lookup returns CDR1 ENHRY and CDR2 SYGVKD. The V end lost 0 bases, the J end lost 7 bases, and 6 bases lay between the germline ends. CDR3 sequence: CAISESKLEKLFF. The CDR3 DNA sequence: TGTGCCATCAGTGAGTCTAAACTTGAAAAACTGTTTTTT.

V gene TRBV27 combines with J gene TRBJ2-5, with D hard to call. The V and J ends lost 6 bases and 1 base respectively, with 9 bases between them. The CDR3 runs to 13 residues. Germline assignment: CDR1 MNHEY and CDR2 SMNVEV (reference sequence). CDR3 sequence (DNA): TGTGCCAGCAGCAAGCCGCCCCAAGAGACCCAGTACTTC. Protein product: CASSKPPQETQYF.

This clone appeared a single time. The rearrangement uses TRBV5-1 and TRBJ1-2, with 10 bases lining up with TRBD1. The CDR3 covers 14 residues. Germline-derived CDR1 and CDR2 are SGHRS and YFSETQ. The junction had 5 bases not matched to a gene; V was cut back by 1 base and J by 8 bases. This CDR3 reads CASSLRQGAKGYTF. As DNA, the CDR3 is TGCGCCAGCAGCTTGCGACAGGGGGCTAAGGGCTACACCTTC.

The chain uses TRBV7-9 and TRBJ2-2; D may be TRBD2 (6 bases). CDR3 length: 15 amino acids. Germline assignment: CDR1 SEHNR and CDR2 FQNEAQ (reference sequence). Trimming took off 8 bases at V and 1 base at J, with 14 bases between the two ends. The CDR3 protein is CASSPGLMNTGELFF. CDR3 bases: TGTGCCAGCTCACCGGGACTTATGAACACCGGGGAGCTGTTTTTT.

The chain's CDR3 is CASSAGTGGAWTNEKLFF. The CDR3 region has the DNA TGTGCCAGTAGCGCCGGGACAGGGGGGGCGTGGACTAATGAAAAACTGTTTTTT. This chain joins TRBV19 and TRBJ1-4, with TRBD1 matching 11 bases. CDR3 size: 18 residues. J was trimmed by 2 bases and V by 6 bases; bases with no gene match: 11. Germline values: CDR1 LNHDA, CDR2 SQIVND (reference sequence). The complete variable domain, with remaining parts taken from reference TRBV19 and TRBJ1-4, reads DGGITQSPKYLFRKEGQNVTLSCEQNLNHDAMYWYRQDPGQGLRLIYYSQIVNDFQKGDIAEGYSVSREKKESFPLTVTSAQKNPTAFYLCASSAGTGGAWTNEKLFFGSGTQLSVL.

The CDR3 loop is CASSPGGVPHEQYF. The DNA of the CDR3 is TGTGCCAGCAGCCCCGGGGGGGTCCCCCACGAGCAGTACTTC. This chain connects TRBV13 to TRBJ2-7; TRBD2 agrees at 8 bases. Germline V gene data show CDR1 as PRHDT and CDR2 as FYEKMQ (reference sequence). The CDR3 extends over 14 amino acids. J was trimmed by 5 bases and V by 5 bases; bases with no gene match: 8.

The chain combines TRBV5-4 with TRBJ2-3; D gene uncertain. The CDR3 loop spans 14 amino acids. Germline V gives CDR1 SGHNT, CDR2 YYREEE (reference sequence). V gave up 0 bases and J gave up 7 bases, with 12 bases separating them. The CDR3 region has the DNA TGTGCCAGCAGCTTGGTTACGGGTTCGAATACGCAGTATTTT. As protein: CASSLVTGSNTQYF.

This chain uses TRBV23-1 with TRBJ1-2; 11 bases match TRBD1. TRBV23-1 is given ORF status, its function remaining uncertain. V lost 5 bases to trimming and J lost 5 bases; unmatched junction nucleotides: 7. The CDR3 length is 15 residues. As DNA, the CDR3 is TGCGCCAGCAGTTCCGGGACAGGGGGTCGGTATGGCTACACCTTC. Protein sequence: CASSSGTGGRYGYTF.

The chain employs TRBV4-1 and TRBJ2-3, with 10 bases that match TRBD2. This CDR3 is built from 17 residues. The J segment lost 3 bases and the V segment lost 0 bases, leaving 6 bases of the junction unmatched. The germline CDR1 and CDR2 sequences are MGHRA and YSYEKL. The CDR3 is CASSQEGVGLATDTQYF. DNA for the CDR3: TGCGCCAGCAGCCAAGAAGGCGTGGGACTAGCGACAGATACGCAGTATTTT.

The chain carries TRBV7-8 and TRBJ2-3, with TRBD2 identical over 10 bases. The CDR3 length is 15 residues. Germline CDR1 reads SGHVS; CDR2 reads FQNEAQ. V shed 10 bases, J shed 5 bases, and the junction held 12 bases outside the gene matches. CDR3 residues: CATESRAGGQDTQYF. CDR3 nucleotides: TGTGCCACAGAGAGTCGAGCGGGGGGGCAAGATACGCAGTATTTT.

The gene calls are TRBV19 and TRBJ2-5, with D tentatively TRBD1 (6 bases). The CDR3 is 12 amino acids. V lost 3 bases and J 5 bases, leaving 7 bases between the germline ends. The V gene's germline CDR1 is LNHDA and CDR2 SQIVND (reference sequence). CDR3 loop: CASSIQGETQYF. The CDR3 DNA is TGTGCCAGTAGTATTCAGGGGGAGACCCAGTACTTC.

The chain combines TRBV5-1 with TRBJ2-1, with 14 bases identical to TRBD2. CDR1 is SGHRS, CDR2 YFSETQ, per germline. The CDR3 runs 17 residues. V lost 3 bases to trimming and J lost 7 bases; unmatched junction nucleotides: 9. The CDR3 DNA reads TGCGCCAGCAGCTGGACTAGCGGGGGGCCCGCTGCTAATGAGCAGTTCTTC. Encoded protein: CASSWTSGGPAANEQFF.

The CDR3 region has the DNA TGCGCCAGCAGCTTGGCGGGGACAGTTCTCGAGACCCAGTACTTC. Translated, it gives CASSLAGTVLETQYF. The V gene is TRBV5-1, the J gene TRBJ2-5, with TRBD1 identical over 7 bases. Trimming cost V 0 bases and J 5 bases; bases outside gene matches: 7. This CDR3 is built from 15 residues. Germline V lookup: CDR1 SGHRS, CDR2 YFSETQ.

The V and J genes are TRBV7-8 and TRBJ2-1; D perhaps matches TRBD1 (6 bases). V lost 1 base and J 7 bases, leaving 8 bases between the germline ends. CDR1 SGHVS and CDR2 FQNEAQ come from the germline V gene. The CDR3 runs 13 residues. The DNA for the CDR3 is TGTGCCAGCAGCTTAGACAGGGCGAATGAGCAGTTCTTC. It encodes CASSLDRANEQFF. Looking up the rest from reference TRBV7-8 and TRBJ2-1 gives the full variable domain: GAGVSQSPRYKVAKRGQDVALRCDPISGHVSLFWYQQALGQGPEFLTYFQNEAQLDKSGLPSDRFFAERPEGSVSTLKIQRTQQEDSAVYLCASSLDRANEQFFGPGTRLTVL.

This clone was detected once. The chain couples TRBV7-2 to TRBJ2-3; a weak D match, TRBD1 (5 bases). Deletions cut 2 bases from V and 0 bases from J, with 9 bases between. This CDR3 has 15 residues. In germline, CDR1 is SGHTA, CDR2 FQGNSA. Here the CDR3 DNA reads TGTGCCAGCAGCTTATCCCAGGGAAGCACAGATACGCAGTATTTT. It codes for CASSLSQGSTDTQYF.

The chain employs TRBV5-8 and TRBJ2-3, with TRBD1 matching over 8 bases. The trim removed 4 bases at V and 3 bases at J, leaving 4 bases unmatched. Per the germline V gene, CDR1 is SGHTS and CDR2 is YDEGEE. The CDR3 sequence is 14 residues long. The CDR3, as DNA: TGTGCCAGCAGCAGGGACAGGCCGACAGATACGCAGTATTTT. It specifies CASSRDRPTDTQYF.

The rearrangement links TRBV6-5 to TRBJ2-2; D remains ambiguous. CDR1 and CDR2 from the germline V gene are MNHEY and SVGAGI. The CDR3 runs to 13 residues. V lost 2 bases, J lost 6 bases, and 7 bases lay in between. CDR3 region: CASSYMAAGELFF. In nucleotides, the CDR3 is TGTGCCAGCAGTTACATGGCCGCCGGGGAGCTGTTTTTT.

This chain links TRBV7-2 with TRBJ1-5, with TRBD1 identical over 9 bases. The CDR3 totals 14 residues. J lost 5 bases, V lost 5 bases, and 4 bases had no gene match. CDR1 SGHTA and CDR2 FQGNSA come from the germline V gene. This chain's CDR3 is CASSQDRGYQPQHF. In DNA form, the CDR3 reads TGTGCCAGCAGCCAAGACAGGGGGTATCAGCCCCAGCATTTT.

This clone was recorded only once. The chain recombines TRBV19 with TRBJ1-4; D unclear. The CDR3 has 15 residues. The V and J ends lost 6 bases and 0 bases respectively, with 11 bases between them. The germline V gene has CDR1 LNHDA and CDR2 SQIVND (reference sequence). As DNA, the CDR3 is TGTGCCAGTAGGCAGGCAGGTGCAACTAATGAAAAACTGTTTTTT. Its protein product is CASRQAGATNEKLFF.

This chain connects TRBV6-1 to TRBJ1-5; 8 bases align to TRBD1. This CDR3 is built from 21 residues. The junction had 24 bases not matched to a gene; V was cut back by 2 bases and J by 6 bases. CDR1 MNHNS and CDR2 SASEGT come from the germline V gene. CDR3: CASSESYAQGARVKGGQPQHF. The CDR3, as DNA: TGTGCCAGCAGTGAATCTTACGCCCAGGGGGCTAGGGTGAAAGGGGGTCAGCCCCAGCATTTT.

The rearrangement links TRBV7-3 to TRBJ2-3; 7 bases map to TRBD2. V shed 5 bases and J 2 bases; nucleotides not matched to a gene: 10. Germline V lookup: CDR1 SGHTA, CDR2 FQGTGA. This CDR3 has 16 residues. In DNA form, the CDR3 reads TGTGCCAGCAGCCTCAACGGGGGGTTATTCACAGATACGCAGTATTTT. The encoded protein is CASSLNGGLFTDTQYF. The full variable domain, with the rest looked up from reference TRBV7-3 and TRBJ2-3, is GAGVSQTPSNKVTEKGKYVELRCDPISGHTALYWYRQSLGQGPEFLIYFQGTGAADDSGLPNDRFFAVRPEGSVSTLKIQRTERGDSAVYLCASSLNGGLFTDTQYFGPGTRLTVL.

The chain links TRBV5-6 to TRBJ1-1; D unresolved. The CDR3 runs to 13 residues. V dropped 0 bases and J dropped 10 bases, with 13 bases sitting between them. Germline CDR1 SGHDT, CDR2 YYEEEE. CDR3 sequence (DNA): TGTGCCAGCAGCTTGGATCTGGGGAGGGCAGCTTTCTTT. Translated, it gives CASSLDLGRAAFF.

The V gene is TRBV4-3, the J gene TRBJ1-1, with D possibly TRBD1 on 6 matching bases. CDR3 length equals 15 residues. Trimming pared 1 base from V and 1 base from J, leaving 10 bases between. Germline-derived CDR1 and CDR2 are LGHNA and YSLEER. As DNA, the CDR3 is TGCGCCAGCAGCCAAGCAGGGGCGGCGAACACTGAAGCTTTCTTT. Amino acid sequence: CASSQAGAANTEAFF.

The rearrangement links TRBV27 to TRBJ2-7; 7 bases match TRBD2. From germline, CDR1 is MNHEY and CDR2 SMNVEV (reference sequence). J lost 3 bases, V lost 6 bases, and 5 bases had no gene match. The CDR3 is made up of 13 amino acids. CDR3 protein: CASSPAGVYEQYF. DNA for the CDR3: TGTGCCAGCAGCCCCGCGGGGGTCTACGAGCAGTACTTC.